The clone carrying this T cell receptor (beta chain) was counted many times. Its target is unknown. This sample is part of a study of early T cells in non-severe SARS-CoV-2 infection. Study details: The chains were unpaired, and the sequenced material was bulk RNA from unsorted whole blood.

Attached unique molecular identifiers marked individual cDNA molecules. TCRdb fed the 5' RACE reads into MiXCR, producing one record per CDR3 protein. The data contain about 67,000 distinct CDR3 sequences, 9.5% to 13% of them singletons. Study-wide points: VDJdb-based annotation leaned toward anti-spike CD8 responses and missed private and CD4 specificities.

This CDR3 is 15 amino acids long. The germline V gene has CDR1 MNHNS and CDR2 SASEGT. V lost 1 base to trimming and J lost 3 bases, with 12 bases between them. The sample was whole blood. The chain carries TRBV6-1 and TRBJ1-1, with D perhaps matching TRBD1 (6 bases). This clonotype was obtained from an adult who was a healthcare worker with PCR-confirmed SARS-CoV-2 infection or an uninfected control (not recorded which). DNA of the CDR3: TGTGCCAGCAGTGAAGTTTGGGGGGCCTACACTGAAGCTTTCTTT. Translation: CASSEVWGAYTEAFF.